This T cell receptor (beta chain) emerged from a study of blood T cell repertoires in COVID-19. Study as a whole: Sites in the United States, Italy and Spain provided acute and convalescent COVID-19 samples. T cells, B-cell-depleted T cells, or PBMCs provided the cDNA or gDNA that served as material.

Trimming left V 6 bases short and J 9 bases short, with 16 bases between. There are 13 residues in the CDR3. In the source study's methods: It was from reference gene primer amplification that nucleated cell counts were estimated. Assay used: immunoSEQ multiplex PCR; TCRdb lists only in-frame clones, some missing. That table is the source of V, J and clone size, and D and trimming were worked out from the DNA. The sample shows fewer than 95,000 clones, 87% of them seen only once. The sequence was collected from a male donor with acute or convalescent COVID-19. This chain links TRBV12-3 or TRBV12-4 with TRBJ2-3; D is perhaps TRBD1 (5 bases). Material for sequencing was peripheral blood. In DNA, the CDR3 is TGTGCCAGCAGACTGTCTTGGAAGGGGACGCAGTATTTT. It encodes CASRLSWKGTQYF.